This T cell receptor beta chain was sequenced in a study of T cell responses to AZD1222 COVID-19 vaccine. The study's findings and limits: The peak T cell response came first, and repertoires were sampled only after it. White British people made up most donors, females outnumbered males, and clonal diversity was possibly underestimated. After two AZD1222 doses, spike-specific TCR breadth and depth rose versus day 0.

In this sample, this clone turned up a few times. Its antigen is undetermined. Pooled in the analysis were second doses at about 4 or about 12 weeks. The repertoire was sequenced with immunoSEQ multiplex PCR; TCRdb's copy has only in-frame clones and lacks some. The sample carries about 81,000 clones, less than 95% recorded once. The V and J ends lost 3 bases and 7 bases, in that order; junction bases with no gene match: 2. The CDR3 runs 13 residues. The chain recombines TRBV12-3 or TRBV12-4 with TRBJ1-4; 7 bases are shared with TRBD1. The source material was peripheral blood, sampled 28 days after the second AZD1222 dose. The TCR originated in an adult who received the AZD1222 COVID-19 vaccine. The CDR3 protein is CASSFNRGEKLFF. As DNA, the CDR3 is TGTGCCAGCAGTTTCAACAGGGGTGAAAAACTGTTTTTT.